This TCR beta chain was sequenced in a study of T cell repertoires in aging, cancer and after chemotherapy. For the study at large: Pre- and post-chemotherapy samples were paired from glioblastoma patients treated with temozolomide-based therapy.

On this clonotype itself: The target antigen is unknown.

Study conclusions and caveats: Median generation probability rose over the chemotherapy interval in each cancer cohort, suggesting rebound thymic output. In healthy donors, age-related TCR diversity loss mainly reflected lost richness. Untreated cancer patients had significantly lower blood TCR diversity than age-matched healthy donors.

TCR beta rearrangements were amplified from peripheral blood genomic DNA. The CDR3 runs to 13 residues. The V and J ends lost 2 bases and 2 bases respectively, with 7 bases between them. CDR1 is MNHEY and CDR2 is SMNVEV in the germline V gene (reference sequence). Rearranged V-D-J TRB sequences were amplified with a mixed TRB-A/B primer pool. TCRdb passed the multiplex PCR reads through MiXCR, listing each CDR3 protein once. The data show approximately 540 distinct CDR3 sequences, roughly 74% seen once. This sequence was found in a human donor with a solid tumor. The sequencing input was blood. The chain has TRBV27 and TRBJ2-7; unclear D gene. The CDR3 DNA follows: TGTGCCAGCAGTTTAAACGGAGCCTACGAGCAGTACTTC. It yields the protein CASSLNGAYEQYF.